Below, 5 T cell receptor beta chains from the same sample are listed, as sequenced in a study of CXCR3-negative and CXCR3-positive naive CD8 T cells. 5' RACE with UMI labels generated the TRB cDNA libraries. TCRdb reprocessed the 5' RACE reads; each CDR3 protein has one entry and no DNA is given. The listing records approximately 47,000 distinct CDR3 sequences. Sequenced input: naive CXCR3- CD8+ T cells from blood. The subset denotes: CD45RO-CCR7+CD27+CD95- naive CD8+ T cells lacking CXCR3 (TNR3-). The receptors shown here come from a human donor in good health. Some clones in this sample may be carry-over from other donors' samples.

The V call is TRBV28, the J call TRBJ1-1; with no DNA, the TCRdb D assignment of TRBD1 cannot be verified. CDR1 and CDR2 (germline): MDHEN, SYDVKM. This CDR3 region has 14 residues. CDR3 protein: CASSFRGPYTEAFF.

CDR3 amino acids: CASSDGNTGELFF. The chain links TRBV12-3 or TRBV12-4 to TRBJ2-2. The CDR3 runs 13 residues.

The chain employs TRBV20-1 and TRBJ2-5; no DNA is available, so the TRBD2 call from TCRdb remains unchecked. CDR1 DFQATT and CDR2 SNEGSKA come from the germline V gene (reference sequence). This CDR3 spans 17 amino acids. The CDR3 loop reads CSASADPGLEARETQYF.

The V gene is TRBV28, the J gene TRBJ2-3; TCRdb gives TRBD2 as the D gene, but with no DNA this cannot be confirmed. Germline V lookup: CDR1 MDHEN, CDR2 SYDVKM. CDR3 length equals 14 residues. Here the CDR3 reads CASSFREARDTQYF.

The genes are TRBV15 and TRBJ1-2. This CDR3 comprises 12 residues. CDR1 LNHNV and CDR2 YYDKDF come from the germline V gene (reference sequence). The CDR3: CATSRDNYGYTF. Based on the CDR3 plus reference TRBV15 and TRBJ1-2, the full variable domain is DAMVIQNPRYQVTQFGKPVTLSCSQTLNHNVMYWYQQKSSQAPKLLFHYYDKDFNNEADTPDNFQSRRPNTSFCFLDIRSPGLGDTAMYLCATSRDNYGYTFGSGTRLTVV.